The next 19 T cell receptor beta chains were all read from a single sample in a study of blood T cell repertoires in COVID-19. Produced via immunoSEQ multiplex PCR; TCRdb's table is partial and in-frame only. The sample yields 110,000 to 150,000 clones, around 83% seen once. The sample comprised peripheral blood. Receptors originate from a woman aged 55-75 years with acute or convalescent COVID-19.

The chain employs TRBV2 and TRBJ2-3, with 7 bases lining up with TRBD1. The trim removed 4 bases at V and 1 base at J, leaving 8 bases unmatched. The CDR3 loop spans 16 amino acids. Germline CDR1 SNHLY, CDR2 FYNNEI. The CDR3 loop reads CASSGQGLKGTDTQYF. The CDR3 nucleotides read TGTGCCAGCAGTGGACAGGGCCTAAAAGGCACAGATACGCAGTATTTT.

The V and J genes are TRBV9 and TRBJ2-3; possibly TRBD1 for D (6 bases). There are 14 residues in the CDR3. Trimming shortened V by 4 bases and J by 4 bases, and 13 bases separated the two germline ends. Germline CDR1 is SGDLS and CDR2 is YYNGEE. The CDR3 sequence is CASSPFGQPDTQYF. In DNA form, the CDR3 reads TGTGCCAGCAGCCCCTTCGGACAGCCAGATACGCAGTATTTT.

The rearrangement uses TRBV6-5 and TRBJ1-2; 8 positions agree with TRBD1. Germline loops: CDR1 MNHEY, CDR2 SVGAGI. V dropped 6 bases and J dropped 5; count of bases not matched to a gene: 2. The CDR3 loop spans 12 amino acids. Here the CDR3 DNA reads TGTGCCAGCAGGGGACAGGCATATGGCTACACCTTC. The encoded protein is CASRGQAYGYTF.

V is TRBV5-6 and J is TRBJ2-7; 7 nucleotides line up with TRBD1. J gave up 4 bases and V 4 bases, and 8 bases lay outside the gene matches. The CDR3 loop spans 14 amino acids. The germline gives CDR1 SGHDT, CDR2 YYEEEE. The CDR3 nucleotides read TGTGCCAGCAGCCCGGACAGGAATGGGTACGAGCAGTACTTC. Protein sequence: CASSPDRNGYEQYF. Complete variable domain (other parts from reference TRBV5-6 and TRBJ2-7): DAGVTQSPTHLIKTRGQQVTLRCSPKSGHDTVSWYQQALGQGPQFIFQYYEEEERQRGNFPDRFSGHQFPNYSSELNVNALLLGDSALYLCASSPDRNGYEQYFGPGTRLTVT.

This clone was seen only a few times. The sample has other DNA sequences that encode this CDR3 too. This sequence joins TRBV14 and TRBJ2-2, with 8 bases identical to TRBD2. Trimming at V came to 6 bases and at J to 2 bases, leaving 5 bases not matched to a gene. The CDR3 is 15 amino acids. Germline CDR1 reads SGHDN; CDR2 reads FVKESK. CDR3 loop: CASSLSGVNTGELFF. For the CDR3, the DNA is TGTGCCAGCAGTCTTAGCGGGGTAAACACCGGGGAGCTGTTTTTT.

The rearrangement joins TRBV28 to TRBJ2-7; the match to TRBD1 covers 9 bases. CDR3 length: 15 amino acids. Trimming at V came to 6 bases and at J to 2 bases, leaving 8 bases not matched to a gene. Germline V gives CDR1 MDHEN, CDR2 SYDVKM. This CDR3 is CASSSRDRAAYEQYF. The DNA for the CDR3 is TGTGCCAGCAGCTCCCGGGACAGGGCGGCCTACGAGCAGTACTTC.

J is TRBJ2-2 and V is TRBV11-3; D possibly corresponds to TRBD1 (5 bases). Germline CDR1 reads SGHNT; CDR2 reads YENEEA. The ends were cut back, 3 bases at V and 4 bases at J, with 9 bases in the middle. The CDR3 has 14 amino acids. CDR3 region: CASSFDSFTGELFF. CDR3 DNA: TGTGCCAGCAGCTTCGACAGCTTCACCGGGGAGCTGTTTTTT.

The CDR3 region has the DNA TGTGCCAGCAGCTTGGAAGGGGCTAGGGAAAAACTGTTTTTT. This translates into CASSLEGAREKLFF. The gene calls are TRBV5-4 and TRBJ1-4; tentatively, D is TRBD1 (5 bases). Trimming took off 0 bases at V and 8 bases at J, with 11 bases between the two ends. Germline loops: CDR1 SGHNT, CDR2 YYREEE (reference sequence). This CDR3 region has 14 residues.

This chain connects TRBV19 to TRBJ1-3; tentative D call: TRBD1 (5 bases). The CDR3 sequence is 16 residues long. Germline V gene lookup returns CDR1 LNHDA and CDR2 SQIVND (reference sequence). V gave up 4 bases and J gave up 1 base, with 14 bases separating them. The CDR3 sequence is CASSTSRGRSGNTIYF. CDR3 DNA: TGTGCCAGTAGTACCTCGCGGGGCAGGTCTGGAAACACCATATATTTT.

The chain is built from TRBV28 and TRBJ1-3, with 8 bases matching TRBD1. J gave up 2 bases and V 11 bases, and 5 bases lay outside the gene matches. The V gene's germline CDR1 is MDHEN and CDR2 SYDVKM. The CDR3 is 13 residues long. CDR3 sequence reads: CAGQGATGNTIYF. The CDR3 nucleotides are TGTGCCGGTCAGGGGGCTACTGGAAACACCATATATTTT.

V usage is TRBV5-4 and J usage is TRBJ1-2; 8 nucleotides align to TRBD1. Germline values: CDR1 SGHNT, CDR2 YYREEE (reference sequence). V lost 4 bases, J lost 8 bases, and 10 bases stayed unmatched. The CDR3 totals 14 residues. This chain's CDR3 is CASSGGDRGRGYTF. DNA of the CDR3: TGTGCCAGCAGCGGGGGTGACAGGGGACGCGGCTACACCTTC.

J is TRBJ2-1 and V is TRBV7-3; 11 nucleotides agree with TRBD2. Germline-derived CDR1 and CDR2 are SGHTA and FQGTGA. J gave up 0 bases and V 3 bases, and 7 bases lay outside the gene matches. CDR3 length equals 18 residues. The DNA for the CDR3 is TGTGCCAGCAGCTTGACGACTAGCGGGGTCTACTCCTACAATGAGCAGTTCTTC. This gives the protein CASSLTTSGVYSYNEQFF. Full variable domain (outside the CDR3, taken from reference TRBV7-3 and TRBJ2-1): GAGVSQTPSNKVTEKGKYVELRCDPISGHTALYWYRQSLGQGPEFLIYFQGTGAADDSGLPNDRFFAVRPEGSVSTLKIQRTERGDSAVYLCASSLTTSGVYSYNEQFFGPGTRLTVL.

The chain recombines TRBV19 with TRBJ1-3, with D tentatively TRBD1 (5 bases). Germline lookup yields CDR1 LNHDA and CDR2 SQIVND (reference sequence). The CDR3 is 16 amino acids. V lost 5 bases, J lost 0 bases, and 14 bases lay in between. CDR3 region: CASSLGHTYSGNTIYF. As DNA, the CDR3 is TGTGCCAGTAGTCTGGGGCACACTTACTCTGGAAACACCATATATTTT. The full variable domain, completed using reference TRBV19 and TRBJ1-3, is DGGITQSPKYLFRKEGQNVTLSCEQNLNHDAMYWYRQDPGQGLRLIYYSQIVNDFQKGDIAEGYSVSREKKESFPLTVTSAQKNPTAFYLCASSLGHTYSGNTIYFGEGSWLTVV.

This chain joins TRBV6-5 and TRBJ1-2, with 8 positions matching TRBD1. CDR3 length: 13 residues. The V and J ends lost 6 bases and 8 bases, in that order; junction bases with no gene match: 8. Germline V gene lookup returns CDR1 MNHEY and CDR2 SVGAGI. The CDR3 region has the DNA TGTGCCAGCAGGGTGGACAGGGTGGGAGGCTACACCTTC. Translating it yields CASRVDRVGGYTF.

J is TRBJ1-4 and V is TRBV19, with 9 bases matching TRBD1. The germline gives CDR1 LNHDA, CDR2 SQIVND (reference sequence). The CDR3 is 14 amino acids. Trimming took 6 bases from V and 7 from J; bases not matched to a gene: 6. In DNA form, the CDR3 reads TGTGCCAGTAGACAACAGGGGGCAGGTGAAAAACTGTTTTTT. This sequence encodes CASRQQGAGEKLFF. The entire variable domain, with the rest obtained from reference TRBV19 and TRBJ1-4, is as follows: DGGITQSPKYLFRKEGQNVTLSCEQNLNHDAMYWYRQDPGQGLRLIYYSQIVNDFQKGDIAEGYSVSREKKESFPLTVTSAQKNPTAFYLCASRQQGAGEKLFFGSGTQLSVL.

V usage is TRBV5-5 and J usage is TRBJ1-1, with D possibly TRBD1 on 5 matching bases. The CDR3 has 14 amino acids. The V gene lost 4 bases and the J gene lost 1 base, with 11 bases spanning the gap. The germline V gene has CDR1 SGHKS and CDR2 YYEKEE (reference sequence). CDR3 nucleotides: TGTGCCAGCAGCCACGACAGTTCGAACACTGAAGCTTTCTTT. Its protein is CASSHDSSNTEAFF.

The CDR3 DNA reads TGTGCCAGCTCGGCCAACAGGGGCAATCAGCCCCAGCATTTT. This codes for CASSANRGNQPQHF. The chain employs TRBV18 and TRBJ1-5; perhaps TRBD1 as D (6 bases). Germline CDR1 reads KGHSH; CDR2 reads LQKENI. V was clipped by 6 bases and J by 2 bases, with 11 bases between them. This CDR3 has 14 amino acids.

The V gene is TRBV9, the J gene TRBJ2-3; the D is unclear. Per the germline V gene, CDR1 is SGDLS and CDR2 is YYNGEE. The CDR3 length is 15 residues. Trimming removed 0 bases at V and 2 bases at J, with 10 bases between. CDR3 loop: CASSVETVPTDTQYF. The CDR3 region has the DNA TGTGCCAGCAGCGTAGAAACAGTCCCCACAGATACGCAGTATTTT.

This chain uses TRBV7-3 with TRBJ1-1; no definite D call. The CDR3 spans 16 residues. Trimming took 4 bases from V and 0 from J, leaving 15 bases between them. Germline CDR1 SGHTA, CDR2 FQGTGA. The CDR3: CASSSGSRVMNTEAFF. In nucleotides, the CDR3 is TGTGCCAGCAGCTCCGGTAGTCGGGTTATGAACACTGAAGCTTTCTTT.